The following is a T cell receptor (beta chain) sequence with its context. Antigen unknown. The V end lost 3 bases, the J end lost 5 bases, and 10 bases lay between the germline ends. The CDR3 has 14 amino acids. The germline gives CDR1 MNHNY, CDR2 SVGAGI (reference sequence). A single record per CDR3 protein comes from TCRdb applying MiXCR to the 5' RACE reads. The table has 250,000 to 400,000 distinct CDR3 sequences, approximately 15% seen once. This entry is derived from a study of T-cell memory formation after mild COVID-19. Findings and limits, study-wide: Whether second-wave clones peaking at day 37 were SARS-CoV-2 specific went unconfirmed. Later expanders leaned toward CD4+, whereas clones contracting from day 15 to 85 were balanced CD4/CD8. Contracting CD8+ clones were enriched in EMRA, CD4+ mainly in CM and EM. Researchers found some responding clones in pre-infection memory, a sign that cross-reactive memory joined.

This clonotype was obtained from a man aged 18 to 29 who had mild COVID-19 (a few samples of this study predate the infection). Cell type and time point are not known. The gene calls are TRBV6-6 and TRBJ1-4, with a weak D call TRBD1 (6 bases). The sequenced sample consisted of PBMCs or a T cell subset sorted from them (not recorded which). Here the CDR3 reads CASSYRGSNEKLFF. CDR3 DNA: TGTGCCAGCAGTTATAGGGGGTCAAATGAAAAACTGTTTTTT.